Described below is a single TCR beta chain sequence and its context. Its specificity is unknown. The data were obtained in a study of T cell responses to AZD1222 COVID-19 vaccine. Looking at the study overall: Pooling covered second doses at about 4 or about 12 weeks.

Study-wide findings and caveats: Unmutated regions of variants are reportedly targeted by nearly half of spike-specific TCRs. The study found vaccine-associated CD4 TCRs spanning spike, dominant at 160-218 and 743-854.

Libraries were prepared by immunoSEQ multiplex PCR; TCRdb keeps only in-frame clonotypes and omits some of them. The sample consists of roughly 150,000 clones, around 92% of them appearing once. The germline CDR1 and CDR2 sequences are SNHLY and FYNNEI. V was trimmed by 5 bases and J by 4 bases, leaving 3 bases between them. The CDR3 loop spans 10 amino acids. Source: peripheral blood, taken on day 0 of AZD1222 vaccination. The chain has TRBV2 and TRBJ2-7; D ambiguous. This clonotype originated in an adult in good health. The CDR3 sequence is CASSRYEQYF. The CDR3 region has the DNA TGTGCCAGCAGTCGGTACGAGCAGTACTTC.